Following are 23 T cell receptor beta chains from one sample sequenced in a study of radiotherapy plus CTLA-4 blockade in lung cancer. Sequencing was performed with immunoSEQ multiplex PCR; in TCRdb, only in-frame clones are kept and a portion is missing. The sample shows tens of thousands of clones, more than 75% of them seen only once. Sequences were derived from peripheral blood, sampled from a patient treated with radiotherapy plus ipilimumab. All receptors come from a human donor with non-small cell lung cancer that progressed on radiotherapy plus ipilimumab.

The rearrangement uses TRBV7-8 and TRBJ2-2; D may be TRBD2 (7 bases). CDR1 SGHVS and CDR2 FQNEAQ come from the germline V gene. V was clipped by 5 bases and J by 3 bases, with 16 bases between them. The CDR3 has 16 amino acids. CDR3: CASSPRGARDTGELFF. In DNA, the CDR3 is TGTGCCAGCAGCCCTCGGGGGGCAAGGGACACCGGGGAGCTGTTTTTT.

This clone has just one count. The chain recombines TRBV4-2 with TRBJ2-1; maybe TRBD1 (6 bases). Trimming removed 1 base at V and 15 bases at J, with 19 bases between. The CDR3 contains 14 residues. Germline loops: CDR1 LGHNA, CDR2 YNFKEQ. The CDR3 sequence is CASSQGDILKLAFF. The CDR3 region has the DNA TGTGCCAGCAGCCAAGGGGACATTTTAAAATTGGCGTTCTTC.

This clone was seen a single time. V usage is TRBV2 and J usage is TRBJ1-6; D is perhaps TRBD1 (5 bases). The CDR3 loop spans 13 amino acids. Germline V CDR1 and CDR2: SNHLY, FYNNEI. With 11 bases removed from V and 10 bases from J, the gap between germline ends came to 18 bases. CDR3 DNA sequence: TGTGCCTGCAAGACAGCCCCAGGGTCACCCCTCCACTTT. As protein: CACKTAPGSPLHF.

The table lists this clone with a count of one. The chain joins TRBV9 to TRBJ2-1; 7 bases are shared with TRBD2. V shed 0 bases, J shed 7 bases, and the junction held 10 bases outside the gene matches. This CDR3 is 16 amino acids long. Germline loops: CDR1 SGDLS, CDR2 YYNGEE. The CDR3 bases are TGTGCCAGCAGCGTAGACATCTGGGAGGGACGGAATGAGCAGTTCTTC. It yields the protein CASSVDIWEGRNEQFF.

The DNA of the CDR3 is TGTGCCAGCAGAACTGACAGGGAGAACACCGGGGAGCTGTTTTTT. This gives the protein CASRTDRENTGELFF. The J gene is TRBJ2-2, the V gene TRBV2; 7 nucleotides align to TRBD1. CDR1 SNHLY and CDR2 FYNNEI come from the germline V gene. The junction had 5 bases not matched to a gene; V was cut back by 6 bases and J by 1 base. The CDR3 loop spans 15 amino acids. Complete variable domain (other parts from reference TRBV2 and TRBJ2-2): EPEVTQTPSHQVTQMGQEVILRCVPISNHLYFYWYRQILGQKVEFLVSFYNNEISEKSEIFDDQFSVERPDGSNFTLKIRSTKLEDSAMYFCASRTDRENTGELFFGEGSRLTVL.

The CDR3 sequence is CASGTKETQYF. The CDR3 coding sequence is TGTGCTAGTGGGACGAAAGAGACCCAGTACTTC. The chain combines TRBV12-5 with TRBJ2-5; no firm D call. Germline V CDR1 and CDR2: LGHNT, FRNRAP. The CDR3 has 11 amino acids. The V end lost 6 bases, the J end lost 3 bases, and 5 bases lay between the germline ends.

The V call is TRBV28, the J call TRBJ1-2; no clear D gene. The CDR3 sequence is 12 residues long. The V end was cut by 8 bases, the J end by 0 bases, with 7 bases between. Germline V gene sequence: CDR1 MDHEN, CDR2 SYDVKM. CDR3: CASQDTNYGYTF. The CDR3, as DNA: TGTGCCAGCCAAGACACTAACTATGGCTACACCTTC.

The V gene is TRBV4-3, the J gene TRBJ2-5; 7 nucleotides align to TRBD1. Germline assignment: CDR1 LGHNA and CDR2 YSLEER. This CDR3 contains 15 residues. Trimming at V came to 1 base and at J to 0 bases, leaving 2 bases not matched to a gene. CDR3 in amino acids: CASSQVRGNQETQYF. The CDR3 DNA reads as TGCGCCAGCAGCCAAGTCAGGGGGAACCAAGAGACCCAGTACTTC.

The chain recombines TRBV5-1 with TRBJ2-3; 8 nucleotides line up with TRBD2. Trimming cost V 4 bases and J 3 bases; bases outside gene matches: 7. The CDR3 is made up of 15 amino acids. Looked up from germline, CDR1 is SGHRS and CDR2 is YFSETQ. CDR3 loop: CASSGGSGSTDTQYF. DNA for the CDR3: TGCGCCAGCAGCGGGGGAAGCGGGAGTACAGATACGCAGTATTTT. Based on the CDR3 plus reference TRBV5-1 and TRBJ2-3, the full variable domain is KAGVTQTPRYLIKTRGQQVTLSCSPISGHRSVSWYQQTPGQGLQFLFEYFSETQRNKGNFPGRFSGRQFSNSRSEMNVSTLELGDSALYLCASSGGSGSTDTQYFGPGTRLTVL.

V is TRBV21-1 and J is TRBJ2-7; the table calls TRBD2, which could not be checked here. TRBV21-1 is classified as a pseudogene. The CDR3 is 14 residues long. DNA of the CDR3: TGTGCCACCGCTATGGGAGGGGAGGGAGCCGAGCAGTACTTC. As protein: CATAMGGEGAEQYF.

The chain couples TRBV27 to TRBJ2-7; TRBD1 agrees at 9 bases. The V gene's germline CDR1 is MNHEY and CDR2 SMNVEV (reference sequence). The V gene end was trimmed by 3 bases and the J gene end by 6 bases; junction bases not matched to a gene: 6. The CDR3 runs to 14 residues. The CDR3: CASSFWDRVGEQYF. The CDR3 nucleotides are TGTGCCAGCAGTTTTTGGGACAGGGTGGGCGAGCAGTACTTC.

The V and J genes are TRBV30 and TRBJ2-7; D may be TRBD2 (5 bases). The V gene lost 0 bases and the J gene lost 7 bases, with 13 bases spanning the gap. This CDR3 is built from 13 residues. The germline gives CDR1 GTSNPN, CDR2 SVGIG (reference sequence). The CDR3 spells CAWSVTSGLEQYF. For the CDR3, the DNA is TGTGCCTGGAGTGTAACTAGTGGGTTGGAGCAGTACTTC. The complete variable domain, with remaining parts taken from reference TRBV30 and TRBJ2-7, reads SQTIHQWPATLVQPVGSPLSLECTVEGTSNPNLYWYRQAAGRGLQLLFYSVGIGQISSEVPQNLSASRPQDRQFILSSKKLLLSDSGFYLCAWSVTSGLEQYFGPGTRLTVT.

The chain employs TRBV7-8 and TRBJ2-2; 15 bases fit TRBD2. The germline CDR1 and CDR2 sequences are SGHVS and FQNEAQ. This CDR3 has 17 residues. J gave up 3 bases and V 5 bases, and 4 bases lay outside the gene matches. The CDR3 protein is CASSGGLAGGDTGELFF. CDR3 bases: TGTGCCAGCAGCGGGGGACTAGCGGGAGGCGACACCGGGGAGCTGTTTTTT. Based on the CDR3 plus reference TRBV7-8 and TRBJ2-2, the full variable domain is GAGVSQSPRYKVAKRGQDVALRCDPISGHVSLFWYQQALGQGPEFLTYFQNEAQLDKSGLPSDRFFAERPEGSVSTLKIQRTQQEDSAVYLCASSGGLAGGDTGELFFGEGSRLTVL.

This chain links TRBV5-6 with TRBJ1-5; D is ambiguous. The CDR3 is made up of 15 amino acids. V was cut by 0 bases and J by 4 bases, with 11 bases left in between. Germline-derived CDR1 and CDR2 are SGHDT and YYEEEE. This chain's CDR3 is CASSLGAETNQPQHF. The CDR3 DNA sequence: TGTGCCAGCAGCTTGGGGGCGGAGACTAATCAGCCCCAGCATTTT.

The chain carries TRBV7-2 and TRBJ1-5, with D tentatively TRBD1 (5 bases). The CDR3 spans 13 residues. Germline V gene lookup returns CDR1 SGHTA and CDR2 FQGNSA. V was shortened by 5 bases and J by 7 bases, with 12 bases between the two germline ends. CDR3 DNA sequence: TGTGCCAGCAGCCCGGGACCCGAGCAGCCCCAGCATTTT. Its translation is CASSPGPEQPQHF.

This clone was seen a few times. This sequence joins TRBV5-3 and TRBJ1-5; D uncertain. TRBV5-3 is labeled an ORF, and its function is uncertain. The CDR3 consists of 17 residues. The V and J ends lost 1 base and 4 bases respectively, with 18 bases between them. In DNA form, the CDR3 reads TGTGCCAGAAGCTTGTGCCCGCGGGCAGCGTTAAATCAGCCCCAGCATTTT. This codes for CARSLCPRAALNQPQHF.

The chain links TRBV7-3 to TRBJ2-7; 8 positions match TRBD1. The V segment lost 3 bases and the J segment 1 base; nucleotides outside the gene matches: 11. From germline, CDR1 is SGHTA and CDR2 FQGTGA. The length of the CDR3 is 17 residues. The CDR3 here is CASSFITGQGGSYEQYF. The CDR3 DNA reads TGTGCCAGCAGCTTCATTACCGGACAGGGTGGTTCCTACGAGCAGTACTTC.

The gene calls are TRBV5-1 and TRBJ1-2; weak D call: TRBD1 (5 bases). From germline, CDR1 is SGHRS and CDR2 YFSETQ. The CDR3 has 12 residues. V lost 4 bases and J 10 bases, leaving 14 bases between the germline ends. CDR3 loop: CASSHRDGFYTF. Here the CDR3 DNA reads TGCGCCAGCAGCCATCGGGACGGCTTCTACACCTTC.

This clone was seen once. The V gene is TRBV7-3, the J gene TRBJ2-3; D call uncertain. Germline CDR1 is SGHTA and CDR2 is FQGTGA. The CDR3 runs to 14 residues. Between the trimmed V and J ends, which lost 5 bases and 2 bases, there was a span of 11 bases. CDR3 coding DNA: TGTGCCAGCAGCCAAACTGGACCCACAGATACGCAGTATTTT. Amino acids: CASSQTGPTDTQYF.

The chain couples TRBV2 to TRBJ1-1; 7 bases match TRBD1. CDR3 length equals 13 residues. Germline V gene sequence: CDR1 SNHLY, CDR2 FYNNEI. The V gene end was trimmed by 6 bases and the J gene end by 1 base; junction bases not matched to a gene: 2. The CDR3 sequence is CASRGQRNTEAFF. The CDR3 bases are TGTGCCAGCAGGGGACAGAGGAACACTGAAGCTTTCTTT.

This chain uses TRBV7-9 with TRBJ2-5; possibly TRBD1 for D (6 bases). This CDR3 has 15 amino acids. Germline CDR1 reads SEHNR; CDR2 reads FQNEAQ (reference sequence). V was clipped by 1 base and J by 5 bases, with 14 bases between them. DNA of the CDR3: TGTGCCAGCAGCTTAGGTGGTCAGGGGTGGGAGACCCAGTACTTC. Translating it yields CASSLGGQGWETQYF.

This chain links TRBV5-1 with TRBJ2-1; D remains ambiguous. The CDR3 runs 12 residues. Germline V gene sequence: CDR1 SGHRS, CDR2 YFSETQ. Trimming removed 6 bases from V and 3 bases from J, with 7 bases in between. The chain's CDR3 is CASTDNYNEQFF. In DNA form, the CDR3 reads TGCGCCAGCACAGACAACTACAATGAGCAGTTCTTC. Filled out from reference TRBV5-1 and TRBJ2-1, the complete variable domain reads KAGVTQTPRYLIKTRGQQVTLSCSPISGHRSVSWYQQTPGQGLQFLFEYFSETQRNKGNFPGRFSGRQFSNSRSEMNVSTLELGDSALYLCASTDNYNEQFFGPGTRLTVL.

V gene TRBV7-2 combines with J gene TRBJ2-2; 11 nucleotides match TRBD2. This CDR3 comprises 16 residues. J was trimmed by 5 bases and V by 1 base; bases with no gene match: 3. CDR1 and CDR2 from the germline V gene are SGHTA and FQGNSA. The CDR3 sequence is CASSLVSGRATGELFF. DNA for the CDR3: TGTGCCAGCAGCTTAGTTAGCGGGAGGGCGACCGGGGAGCTGTTTTTT.